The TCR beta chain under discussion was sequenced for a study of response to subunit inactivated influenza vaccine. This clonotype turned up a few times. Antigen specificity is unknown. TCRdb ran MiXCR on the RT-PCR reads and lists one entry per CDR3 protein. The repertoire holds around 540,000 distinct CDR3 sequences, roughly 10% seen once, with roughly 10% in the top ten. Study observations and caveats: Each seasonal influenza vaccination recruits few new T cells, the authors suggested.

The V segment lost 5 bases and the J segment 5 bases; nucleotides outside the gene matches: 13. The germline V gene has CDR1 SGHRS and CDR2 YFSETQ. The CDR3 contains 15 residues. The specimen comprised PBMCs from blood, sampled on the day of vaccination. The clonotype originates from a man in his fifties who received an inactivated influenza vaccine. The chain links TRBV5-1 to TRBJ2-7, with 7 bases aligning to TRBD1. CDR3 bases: TGCGCCAGCAGGCAGTCAGGGGGTCTCTACGACGAGCAGTACTTC. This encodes CASRQSGGLYDEQYF.